The sequence of this T cell receptor beta chain was determined in a study of OX40 agonist ivuxolimab in advanced cancers. This CDR3 comprises 15 residues. Trimming stripped 4 bases from V and 1 base from J, with 11 bases between. CDR1 is SNHLY and CDR2 is FYNNEI in the germline V gene. Data came from immunoSEQ multiplex PCR; TCRdb stores just in-frame clones and leaves some out. The sample includes 65,000 to 70,000 clones, about nine tenths of them seen just once. The source was CD4+ or CD8+ T cells sorted from blood, collected in a trial of the OX40 agonist ivuxolimab. This TCR came from an adult with an advanced solid tumor such as melanoma, head and neck, liver or kidney cancer. The chain combines TRBV2 with TRBJ1-5; a weak D match, TRBD1 (5 bases). In DNA, the CDR3 is TGTGCCAGCAGTGGATCGCGACAGAGCAATCAGCCCCAGCATTTT. Protein: CASSGSRQSNQPQHF.